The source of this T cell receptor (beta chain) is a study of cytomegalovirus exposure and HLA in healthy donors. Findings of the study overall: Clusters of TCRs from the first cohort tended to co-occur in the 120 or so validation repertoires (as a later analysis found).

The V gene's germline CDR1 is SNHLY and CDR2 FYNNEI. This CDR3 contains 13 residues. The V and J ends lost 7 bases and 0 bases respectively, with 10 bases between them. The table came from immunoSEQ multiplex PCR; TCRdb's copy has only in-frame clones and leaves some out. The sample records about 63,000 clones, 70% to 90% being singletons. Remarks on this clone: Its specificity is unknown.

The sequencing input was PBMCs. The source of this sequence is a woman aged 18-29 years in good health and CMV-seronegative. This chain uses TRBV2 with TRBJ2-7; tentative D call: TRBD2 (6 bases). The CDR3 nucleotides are TGTGCCAGCATGGGACTGTTCTCCTACGAGCAGTACTTC. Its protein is CASMGLFSYEQYF.